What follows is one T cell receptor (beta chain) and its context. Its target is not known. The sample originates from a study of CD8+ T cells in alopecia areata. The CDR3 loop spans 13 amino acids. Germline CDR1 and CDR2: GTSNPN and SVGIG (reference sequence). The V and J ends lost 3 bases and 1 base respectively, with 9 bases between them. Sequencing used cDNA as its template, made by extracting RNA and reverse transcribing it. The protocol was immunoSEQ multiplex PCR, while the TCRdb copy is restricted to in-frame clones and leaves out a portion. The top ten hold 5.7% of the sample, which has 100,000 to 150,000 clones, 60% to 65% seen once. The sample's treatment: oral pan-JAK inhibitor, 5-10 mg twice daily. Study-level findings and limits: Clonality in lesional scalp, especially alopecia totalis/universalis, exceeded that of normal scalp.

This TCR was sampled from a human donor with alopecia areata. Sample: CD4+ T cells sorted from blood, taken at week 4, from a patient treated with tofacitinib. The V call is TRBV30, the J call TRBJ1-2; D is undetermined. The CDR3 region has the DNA TGTGCCTGGAGCCCCGGTAGTAACTATGGCTACACCTTC. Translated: CAWSPGSNYGYTF.